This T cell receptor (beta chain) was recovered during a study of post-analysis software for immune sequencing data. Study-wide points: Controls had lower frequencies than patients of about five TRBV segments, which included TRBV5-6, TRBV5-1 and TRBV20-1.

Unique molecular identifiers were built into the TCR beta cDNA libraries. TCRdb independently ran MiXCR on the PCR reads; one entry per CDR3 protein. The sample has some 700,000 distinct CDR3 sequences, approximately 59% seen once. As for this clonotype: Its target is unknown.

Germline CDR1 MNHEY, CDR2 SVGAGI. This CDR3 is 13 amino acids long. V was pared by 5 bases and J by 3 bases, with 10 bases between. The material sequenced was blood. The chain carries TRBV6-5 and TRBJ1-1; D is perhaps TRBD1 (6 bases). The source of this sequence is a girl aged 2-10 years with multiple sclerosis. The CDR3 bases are TGTGCCAGCAGTAGGGGGTCAGACACTGAAGCTTTCTTT. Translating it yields CASSRGSDTEAFF.